The T cell receptor beta chain under discussion was sequenced for a study of blood T cell repertoires in COVID-19. Study as a whole: The United States, Italy and Spain supplied acute and convalescent COVID-19 samples. T cells, B-cell-depleted T cells, or PBMCs provided the cDNA or gDNA that served as material.

Source study methods: Estimated nucleated cell counts came from reference gene primer amplification. Profiled with immunoSEQ multiplex PCR; TCRdb holds only in-frame clones, not every one. D and trimming were read from the DNA, whereas the V and J calls and clone size are those reported in that table. The sample lists about 280,000 clones; 65% to 90% were seen once. CDR3 length: 14 amino acids. Germline V gives CDR1 MNHEY, CDR2 SMNVEV (reference sequence). V was clipped by 4 bases and J by 1 base, with 8 bases between them. The sequence was collected from a man in his forties or fifties with active or convalescent COVID-19. This chain links TRBV27 with TRBJ2-1, with D uncertain. The sample consisted of peripheral blood. CDR3 amino acids: CASSYGYSYNEQFF. The CDR3, as DNA: TGTGCCAGCAGTTACGGTTATTCCTACAATGAGCAGTTCTTC.